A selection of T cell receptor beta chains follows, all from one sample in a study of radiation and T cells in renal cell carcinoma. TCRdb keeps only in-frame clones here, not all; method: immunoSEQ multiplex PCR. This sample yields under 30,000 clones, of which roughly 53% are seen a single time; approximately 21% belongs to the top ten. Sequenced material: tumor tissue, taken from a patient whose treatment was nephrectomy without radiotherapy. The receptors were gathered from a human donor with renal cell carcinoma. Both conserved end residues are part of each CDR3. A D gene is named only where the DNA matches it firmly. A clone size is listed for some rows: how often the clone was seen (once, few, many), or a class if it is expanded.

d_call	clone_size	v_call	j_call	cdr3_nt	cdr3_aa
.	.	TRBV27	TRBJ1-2	TGTGCCAGCAGTTTATTCTCCATTACTGCGGGGAAAAGCGCTGGCTACACCTTC	CASSLFSITAGKSAGYTF
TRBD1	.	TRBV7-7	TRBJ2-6	TGTGCCAGCAGCCCAGGGGGCTCTGGGGCCAACGTCCTGACTTTC	CASSPGGSGANVLTF
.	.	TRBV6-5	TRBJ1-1	TGTGCCAGCATCACGCGGCAGAACACTGAAGCTTTCTTT	CASITRQNTEAFF
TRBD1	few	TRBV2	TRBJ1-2	TGTGCCAGCAGTCCCCGCGCGACAGGGAACTATGGCTACACCTTC	CASSPRATGNYGYTF
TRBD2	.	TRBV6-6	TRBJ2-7	TGTGCCAGCAGTTCCACAGGACTAGCGGAGCTCTGGGAGCAGTACTTC	CASSSTGLAELWEQYF
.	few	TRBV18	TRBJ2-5	TGTGCCAGCTCACCAAGATTTACGGAGACCCAGTACTTC	CASSPRFTETQYF
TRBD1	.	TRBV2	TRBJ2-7	TGTGCCAGCAGGAGACAGGGGCAAACCTACGAGCAGTACTTC	CASRRQGQTYEQYF
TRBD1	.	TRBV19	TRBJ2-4	TGTGCCAGTAGTAGCTCCCACAGGGGGAACAAAAACATTCAGTACTTC	CASSSSHRGNKNIQYF
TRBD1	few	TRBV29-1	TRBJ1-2	TGCAGCGTTGACCGACAGGGGGCGAATGGCTACACCTTC	CSVDRQGANGYTF
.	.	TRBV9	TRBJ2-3	TGTGCCAGCAGCGTAGTTGGGGGGGCCTTAGATACGCAGTATTTT	CASSVVGGALDTQYF
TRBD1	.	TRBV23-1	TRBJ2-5	TGCGCCAGCAGTCAAACCGCAGACAGGGCCCAAGAGACCCAGTACTTC	CASSQTADRAQETQYF
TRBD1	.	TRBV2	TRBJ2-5	TGTGCCAGCAGTTACCGCGCATTAGGGACAGGGGTAGGAGAGACCCAGTACTTC	CASSYRALGTGVGETQYF
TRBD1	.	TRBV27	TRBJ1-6	TGTGCCAGCAGTCCACAGGGGGGAATTTCACCCCTCCACTTT	CASSPQGGISPLHF
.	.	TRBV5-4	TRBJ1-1	TGTGCCAGCAGCTTGTCGGGCGCGAACACTGAAGCTTTCTTT	CASSLSGANTEAFF
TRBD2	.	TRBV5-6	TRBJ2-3	TGTGCCAGCAGCTTGGTGGGGAGGACTAGCGGGGGGGCCAAAGATACGCAGTATTTT	CASSLVGRTSGGAKDTQYF
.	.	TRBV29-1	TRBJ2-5	TGCAGCGCCATAGGCGCCCGGGAGACCCAGTACTTC	CSAIGARETQYF
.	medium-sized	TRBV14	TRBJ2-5	.	CASSTLGTQETQYF
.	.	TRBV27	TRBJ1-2	TGTGCCAGCAGTCAATACCGGGGATCCTATGGCTACACCTTC	CASSQYRGSYGYTF
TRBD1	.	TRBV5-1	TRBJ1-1	TGCGCCAGCACGGGGGGACAGCCGAACACTGAAGCTTTCTTT	CASTGGQPNTEAFF
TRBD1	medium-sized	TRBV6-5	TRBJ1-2	TGTGCCAGCAGCCGACAGGGTAGCAGGGATGGCTACACCTTC	CASSRQGSRDGYTF